This passage covers 2 T cell receptor beta chains from one sample sequenced in a study of CD8 T cells in Susac syndrome. RNA amounts of roughly 0.45 to 1 ug underwent reverse transcription with random hexamers. Each CDR3 protein gets one entry after TCRdb re-called the immunoSEQ multiplex PCR reads with MiXCR. The table includes roughly 200,000 distinct CDR3 sequences, 95% detected once. The sample was CD4+ T cells from PBMCs. The receptor set was obtained from a human donor with multiple sclerosis.

J is TRBJ2-1 and V is TRBV6-5, with 7 positions matching TRBD1. CDR3 size: 14 residues. Germline assignment: CDR1 MNHEY and CDR2 SVGAGI. Trimming took 0 bases from V and 9 from J; bases not matched to a gene: 5. The CDR3 here is CASSYSGTAGEQFF. DNA of the CDR3: TGTGCCAGCAGTTACTCAGGGACAGCCGGTGAGCAGTTCTTC.

V and J are TRBV27 and TRBJ2-1; D assignment may be TRBD1 or TRBD2 (5 bases each). The CDR3 extends over 15 amino acids. Trimming stripped 2 bases from V and 3 bases from J, with 11 bases between. The germline gives CDR1 MNHEY, CDR2 SMNVEV (reference sequence). CDR3 bases: TGTGCCAGCAGTTTAACACGGGGCGGCTACAATGAGCAGTTCTTC. It yields the protein CASSLTRGGYNEQFF.